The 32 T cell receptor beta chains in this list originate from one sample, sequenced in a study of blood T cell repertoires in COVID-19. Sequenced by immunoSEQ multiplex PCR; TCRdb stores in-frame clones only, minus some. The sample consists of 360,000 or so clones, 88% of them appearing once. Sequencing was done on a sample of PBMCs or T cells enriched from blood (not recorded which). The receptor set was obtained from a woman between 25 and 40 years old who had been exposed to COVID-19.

The CDR3 protein is CASVGQGRAGNTIYF. The CDR3 DNA reads as TGTGCCAGCGTCGGGCAGGGCAGAGCTGGAAACACCATATATTTT. This rearrangement joins TRBV2 to TRBJ1-3, with a possible D match to TRBD1 (5 bases). The CDR3 length is 15 residues. Germline V gene sequence: CDR1 SNHLY, CDR2 FYNNEI. The V end lost 8 bases, the J end lost 2 bases, and 16 bases lay between the germline ends.

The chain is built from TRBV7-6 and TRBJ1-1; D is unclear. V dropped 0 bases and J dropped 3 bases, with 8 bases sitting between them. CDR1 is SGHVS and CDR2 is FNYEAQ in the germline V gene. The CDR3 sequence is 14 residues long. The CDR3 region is CASSLAGSDTEAFF. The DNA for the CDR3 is TGTGCCAGCAGCTTAGCGGGCTCCGACACTGAAGCTTTCTTT.

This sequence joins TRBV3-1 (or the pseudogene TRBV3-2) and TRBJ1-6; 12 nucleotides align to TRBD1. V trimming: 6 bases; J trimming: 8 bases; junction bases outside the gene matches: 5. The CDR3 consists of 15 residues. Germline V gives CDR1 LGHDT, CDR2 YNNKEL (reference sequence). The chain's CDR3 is CASSTGTGGDSPLHF. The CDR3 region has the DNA TGTGCCAGCAGTACCGGGACAGGGGGCGATTCACCCCTCCACTTT.

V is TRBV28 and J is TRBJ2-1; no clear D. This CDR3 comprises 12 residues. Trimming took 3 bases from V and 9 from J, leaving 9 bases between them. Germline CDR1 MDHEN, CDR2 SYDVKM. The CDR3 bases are TGTGCCAGCAGTTTGATTAGGAGTGAGCAGTTCTTC. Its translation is CASSLIRSEQFF.

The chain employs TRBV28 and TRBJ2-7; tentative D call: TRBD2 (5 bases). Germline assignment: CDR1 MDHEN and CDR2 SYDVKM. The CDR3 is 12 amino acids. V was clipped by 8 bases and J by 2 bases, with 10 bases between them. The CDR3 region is CASFTGTYEQYF. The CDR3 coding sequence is TGTGCCAGCTTTACGGGAACCTACGAGCAGTACTTC.

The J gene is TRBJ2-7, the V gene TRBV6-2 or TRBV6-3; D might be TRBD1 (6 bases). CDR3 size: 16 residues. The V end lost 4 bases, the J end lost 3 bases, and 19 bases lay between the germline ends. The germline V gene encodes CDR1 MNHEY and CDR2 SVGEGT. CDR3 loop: CASSFHPPTGHYEQYF. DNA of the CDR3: TGTGCCAGCAGTTTCCACCCCCCGACAGGCCACTACGAGCAGTACTTC.

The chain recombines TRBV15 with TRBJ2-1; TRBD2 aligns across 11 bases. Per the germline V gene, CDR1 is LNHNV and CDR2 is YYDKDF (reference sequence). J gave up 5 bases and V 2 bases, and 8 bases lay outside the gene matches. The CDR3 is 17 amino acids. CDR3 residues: CATSRIAGGPWDNEQFF. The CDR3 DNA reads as TGTGCCACCAGCAGAATAGCGGGAGGGCCGTGGGACAATGAGCAGTTCTTC.

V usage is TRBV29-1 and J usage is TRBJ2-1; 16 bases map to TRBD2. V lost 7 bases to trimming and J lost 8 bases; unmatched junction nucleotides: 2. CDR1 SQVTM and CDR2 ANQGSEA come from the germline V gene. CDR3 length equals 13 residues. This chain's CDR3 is CSGGLAGGDEQFF. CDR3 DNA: TGCAGCGGGGGACTAGCGGGAGGGGATGAGCAGTTCTTC.

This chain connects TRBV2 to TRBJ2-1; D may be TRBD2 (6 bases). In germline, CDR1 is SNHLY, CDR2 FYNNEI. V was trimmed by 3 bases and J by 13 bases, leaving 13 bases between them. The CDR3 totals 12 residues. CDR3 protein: CASSDSSASQFF. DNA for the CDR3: TGTGCCAGCAGTGACTCTAGCGCCTCTCAGTTCTTC.

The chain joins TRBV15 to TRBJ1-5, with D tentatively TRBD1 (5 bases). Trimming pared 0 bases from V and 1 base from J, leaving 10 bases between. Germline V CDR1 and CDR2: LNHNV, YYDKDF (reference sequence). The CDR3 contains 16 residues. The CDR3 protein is CATSRDGGMSNQPQHF. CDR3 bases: TGTGCCACCAGCAGAGACGGGGGTATGAGCAATCAGCCCCAGCATTTT. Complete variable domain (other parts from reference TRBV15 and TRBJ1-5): DAMVIQNPRYQVTQFGKPVTLSCSQTLNHNVMYWYQQKSSQAPKLLFHYYDKDFNNEADTPDNFQSRRPNTSFCFLDIRSPGLGDTAMYLCATSRDGGMSNQPQHFGDGTRLSIL.

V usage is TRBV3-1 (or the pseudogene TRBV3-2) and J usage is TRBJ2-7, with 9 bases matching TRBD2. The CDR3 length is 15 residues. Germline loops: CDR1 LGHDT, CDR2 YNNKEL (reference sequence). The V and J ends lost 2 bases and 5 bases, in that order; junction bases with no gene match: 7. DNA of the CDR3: TGTGCCAGCAGCCAAATAGCGGGAGTGGAAAACGAGCAGTACTTC. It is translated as CASSQIAGVENEQYF.

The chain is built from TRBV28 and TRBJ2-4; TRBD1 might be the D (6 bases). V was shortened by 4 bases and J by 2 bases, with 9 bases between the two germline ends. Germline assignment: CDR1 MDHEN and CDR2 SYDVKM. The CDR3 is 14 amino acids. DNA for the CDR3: TGTGCCAGCAGTTGGGGACATTCCAAAAACATTCAGTACTTC. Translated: CASSWGHSKNIQYF. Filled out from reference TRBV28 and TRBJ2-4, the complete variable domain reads DVKVTQSSRYLVKRTGEKVFLECVQDMDHENMFWYRQDPGLGLRLIYFSYDVKMKEKGDIPEGYSVSREKKERFSLILESASTNQTSMYLCASSWGHSKNIQYFGAGTRLSVL.

CDR3 nucleotide sequence: TGTGCCACCAGCAAGACGGCGGGGCGAGCTAATGAAAAACTGTTTTTT. Amino acids: CATSKTAGRANEKLFF. The chain carries TRBV15 and TRBJ1-4; D might be TRBD1 (5 bases). Trimming pared 4 bases from V and 3 bases from J, leaving 15 bases between. Germline V gives CDR1 LNHNV, CDR2 YYDKDF (reference sequence). The CDR3 runs to 16 residues.

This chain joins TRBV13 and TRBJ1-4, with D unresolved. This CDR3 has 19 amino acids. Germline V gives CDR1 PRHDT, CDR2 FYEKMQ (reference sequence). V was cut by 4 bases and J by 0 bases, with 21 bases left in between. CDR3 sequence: CASSSASGPRGATNEKLFF. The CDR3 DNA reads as TGTGCCAGCAGCTCTGCTTCCGGCCCCCGGGGAGCAACTAATGAAAAACTGTTTTTT.

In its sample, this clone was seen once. The CDR3 bases are TGCGCCAGCAGCTCCCTGGGAGGCGCAGGCGCTTTAACAGATACGCAGTATTTT. Protein sequence: CASSSLGGAGALTDTQYF. The genes are TRBV5-1 and TRBJ2-3, with D maybe TRBD2 (6 bases). The CDR3 runs 18 residues. Trimming shortened V by 3 bases and J by 3 bases, and 23 bases separated the two germline ends. Per the germline V gene, CDR1 is SGHRS and CDR2 is YFSETQ.

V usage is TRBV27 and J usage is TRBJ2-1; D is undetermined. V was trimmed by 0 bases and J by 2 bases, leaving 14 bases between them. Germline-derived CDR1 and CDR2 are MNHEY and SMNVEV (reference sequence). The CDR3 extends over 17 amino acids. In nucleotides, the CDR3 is TGTGCCAGCAGTTTATCGAAGTCTACAGACCCCTACAATGAGCAGTTCTTC. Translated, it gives CASSLSKSTDPYNEQFF.

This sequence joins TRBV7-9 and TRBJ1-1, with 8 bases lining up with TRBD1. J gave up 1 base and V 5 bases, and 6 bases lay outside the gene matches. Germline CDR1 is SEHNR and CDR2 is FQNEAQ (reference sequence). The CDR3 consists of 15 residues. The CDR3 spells CASSMTGAGNTEAFF. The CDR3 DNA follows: TGTGCCAGCAGCATGACAGGGGCCGGGAACACTGAAGCTTTCTTT.

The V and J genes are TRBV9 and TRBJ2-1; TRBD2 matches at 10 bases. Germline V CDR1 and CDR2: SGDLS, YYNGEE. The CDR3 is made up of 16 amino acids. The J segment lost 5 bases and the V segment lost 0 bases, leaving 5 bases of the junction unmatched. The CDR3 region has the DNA TGTGCCAGCAGCGTAGTCCCAGCGGGAGGGAACAATGAGCAGTTCTTC. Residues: CASSVVPAGGNNEQFF.

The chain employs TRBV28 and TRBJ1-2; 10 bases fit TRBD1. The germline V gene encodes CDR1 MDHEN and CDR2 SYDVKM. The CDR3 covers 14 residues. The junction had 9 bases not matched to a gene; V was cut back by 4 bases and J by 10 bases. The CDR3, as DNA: TGTGCCAGCAGTTCAGGACAGGGGGACGGCTACTACACCTTC. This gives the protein CASSSGQGDGYYTF.

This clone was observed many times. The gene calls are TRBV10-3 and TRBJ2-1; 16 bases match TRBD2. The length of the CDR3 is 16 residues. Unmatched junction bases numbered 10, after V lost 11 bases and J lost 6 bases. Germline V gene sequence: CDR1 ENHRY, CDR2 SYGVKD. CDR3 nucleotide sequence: TGTGCCGTCGGGACTAGCGGGAGGGCCCCCCCCAATGAGCAGTTCTTC. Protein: CAVGTSGRAPPNEQFF.

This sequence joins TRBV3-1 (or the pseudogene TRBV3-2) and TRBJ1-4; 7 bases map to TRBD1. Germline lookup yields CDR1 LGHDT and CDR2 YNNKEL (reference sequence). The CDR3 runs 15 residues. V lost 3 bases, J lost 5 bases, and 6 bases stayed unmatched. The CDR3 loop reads CASSHRQGVNEKLFF. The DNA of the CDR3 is TGTGCCAGCAGCCACAGACAGGGTGTGAATGAAAAACTGTTTTTT.

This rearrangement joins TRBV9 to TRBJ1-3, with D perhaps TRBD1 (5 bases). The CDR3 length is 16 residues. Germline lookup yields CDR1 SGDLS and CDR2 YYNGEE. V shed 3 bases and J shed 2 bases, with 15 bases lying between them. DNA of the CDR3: TGTGCCAGCAGCGATCACGTTATAGGGGCTGGAAACACCATATATTTT. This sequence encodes CASSDHVIGAGNTIYF.

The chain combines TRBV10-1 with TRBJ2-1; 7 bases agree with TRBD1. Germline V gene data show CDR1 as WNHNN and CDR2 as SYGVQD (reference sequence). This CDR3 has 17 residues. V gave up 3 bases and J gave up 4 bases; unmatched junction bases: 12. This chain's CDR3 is CASSDPEVGGQYNEQFF. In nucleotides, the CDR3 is TGCGCCAGCAGTGACCCTGAGGTAGGGGGCCAATACAATGAGCAGTTCTTC.

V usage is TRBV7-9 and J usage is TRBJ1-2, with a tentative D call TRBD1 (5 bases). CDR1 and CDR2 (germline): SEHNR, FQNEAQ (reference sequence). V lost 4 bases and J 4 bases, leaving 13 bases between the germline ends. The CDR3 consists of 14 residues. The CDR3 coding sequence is TGTGCCAGCAGCTCGACAGTGGTAGGCTATGGCTACACCTTC. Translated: CASSSTVVGYGYTF. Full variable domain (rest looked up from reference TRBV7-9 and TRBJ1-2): DTGVSQNPRHKITKRGQNVTFRCDPISEHNRLYWYRQTLGQGPEFLTYFQNEAQLEKSRLLSDRFSAERPKGSFSTLEIQRTEQGDSAMYLCASSSTVVGYGYTFGSGTRLTVV.

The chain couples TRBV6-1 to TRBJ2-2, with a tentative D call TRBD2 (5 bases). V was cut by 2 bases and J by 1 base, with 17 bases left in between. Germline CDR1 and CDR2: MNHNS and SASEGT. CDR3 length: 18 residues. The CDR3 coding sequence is TGTGCCAGCAGTGAATTGCGGACTGCCCCAAAGAACACCGGGGAGCTGTTTTTT. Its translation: CASSELRTAPKNTGELFF.

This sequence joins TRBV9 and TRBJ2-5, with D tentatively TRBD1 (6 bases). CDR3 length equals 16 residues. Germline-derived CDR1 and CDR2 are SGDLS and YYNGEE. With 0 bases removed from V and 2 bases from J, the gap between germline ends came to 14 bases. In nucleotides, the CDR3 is TGTGCCAGCAGCGTAGCTTTAAAGGACAGTCAAGAGACCCAGTACTTC. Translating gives CASSVALKDSQETQYF.

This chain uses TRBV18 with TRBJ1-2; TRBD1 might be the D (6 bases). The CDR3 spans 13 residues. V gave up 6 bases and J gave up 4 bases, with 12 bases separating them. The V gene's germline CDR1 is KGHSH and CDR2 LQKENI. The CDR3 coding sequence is TGTGCCAGCTCGGATGGACAGTTCTATGGCTACACCTTC. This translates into CASSDGQFYGYTF.

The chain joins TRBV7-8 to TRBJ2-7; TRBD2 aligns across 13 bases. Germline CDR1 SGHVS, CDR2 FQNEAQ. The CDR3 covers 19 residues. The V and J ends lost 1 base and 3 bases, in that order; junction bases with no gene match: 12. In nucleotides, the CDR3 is TGTGCCAGCAGCTTAGTTGGGACTAGCGGGACCAGAGTTGACTACGAGCAGTACTTC. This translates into CASSLVGTSGTRVDYEQYF.

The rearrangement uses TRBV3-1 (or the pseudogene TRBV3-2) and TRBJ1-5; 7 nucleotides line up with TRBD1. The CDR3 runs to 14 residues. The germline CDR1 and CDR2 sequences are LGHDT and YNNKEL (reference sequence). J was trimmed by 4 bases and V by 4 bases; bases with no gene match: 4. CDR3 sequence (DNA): TGTGCCAGCAGCCGAACAGGGGCTAATCAGCCCCAGCATTTT. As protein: CASSRTGANQPQHF.

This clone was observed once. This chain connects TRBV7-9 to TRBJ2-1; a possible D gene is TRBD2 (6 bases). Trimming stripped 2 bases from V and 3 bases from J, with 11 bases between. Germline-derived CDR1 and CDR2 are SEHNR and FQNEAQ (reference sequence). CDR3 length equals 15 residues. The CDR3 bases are TGTGCCAGCAGCTTATCACTAGCAGACTACAATGAGCAGTTCTTC. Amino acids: CASSLSLADYNEQFF.

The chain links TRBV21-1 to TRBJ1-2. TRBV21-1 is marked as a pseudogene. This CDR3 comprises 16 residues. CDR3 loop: CASTLLGAGAHYGYTF. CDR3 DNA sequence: TGTGCCAGCACCCTCCTGGGGGCGGGGGCGCACTATGGCTACACCTTC.

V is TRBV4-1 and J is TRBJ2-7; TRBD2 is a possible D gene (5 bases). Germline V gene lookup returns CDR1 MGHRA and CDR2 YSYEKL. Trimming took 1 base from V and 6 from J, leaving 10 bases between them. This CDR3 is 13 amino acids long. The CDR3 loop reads CASSQGGFGEQYF. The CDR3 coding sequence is TGCGCCAGCAGCCAAGGAGGGTTTGGCGAGCAGTACTTC.